The 8 T cell receptor beta chains below all came from one sample that was sequenced in a study of T cell changes during pregnancy in multiple sclerosis (dated by TCRdb to the late 2010s). The receptor library was made with the immunoSEQ multiplex PCR assay. TCRdb retrieved this table from immuneACCESS and kept in-frame rearrangements only. Not all clones are present; in checked studies, unresolved V genes account for under half, and no reason is known for the remainder. The sample records 40,000 or so clones, 92% of which are singletons. Around 13% of the sample is held by the ten biggest clonotypes. The sequencing used CD8+ T cells from peripheral blood mononuclear cells, collected in the first trimester of pregnancy. The receptors shown here come from a female donor with multiple sclerosis, enrolled in a pregnancy study.

The rearrangement joins TRBV19 to TRBJ1-1; no clear D. With 9 bases removed from V and 4 bases from J, the gap between germline ends came to 12 bases. The CDR3 is 12 residues long. Germline V gene sequence: CDR1 LNHDA, CDR2 SQIVND (reference sequence). CDR3 DNA sequence: TGTGCCAGCCGGGAGGGAGTCACTGAAGCTTTCTTT. It yields the protein CASREGVTEAFF.

The chain carries TRBV27 and TRBJ1-6; weak D call: TRBD1 (5 bases). Trimming shortened V by 8 bases and J by 6 bases, and 11 bases separated the two germline ends. Germline assignment: CDR1 MNHEY and CDR2 SMNVEV (reference sequence). There are 13 residues in the CDR3. In DNA, the CDR3 is TGTGCCAGCGCCCTGCAGGGTAATTCACCCCTCCACTTT. This gives the protein CASALQGNSPLHF.

The rearrangement links TRBV6-5 to TRBJ2-1, with D perhaps matching TRBD1 (6 bases). Trimming took 0 bases from V and 6 from J, leaving 12 bases between them. CDR3 length equals 15 residues. Germline CDR1 MNHEY, CDR2 SVGAGI. CDR3 nucleotides: TGTGCCAGCAGTTACTCGACGGACAGCCTCAATGAGCAGTTCTTC. Protein sequence: CASSYSTDSLNEQFF.

V usage is TRBV19 and J usage is TRBJ2-5; no definite D call. Between the trimmed V and J ends, which lost 0 bases and 5 bases, there was a span of 7 bases. This CDR3 is built from 13 residues. Germline V gene data show CDR1 as LNHDA and CDR2 as SQIVND (reference sequence). CDR3 coding DNA: TGTGCCAGTAGTATAGATCTGGAGGAGACCCAGTACTTC. It translates to CASSIDLEETQYF.

J is TRBJ1-2 and V is TRBV10-3; TRBD1 matches at 7 bases. This CDR3 has 15 amino acids. The germline V gene encodes CDR1 ENHRY and CDR2 SYGVKD. The V gene end was trimmed by 5 bases and the J gene end by 4 bases; junction bases not matched to a gene: 10. The CDR3 nucleotides are TGTGCCATCAGTTCCAACAGGGGAGAAGCCTATGGCTACACCTTC. The encoded protein is CAISSNRGEAYGYTF.

The chain is built from TRBV27 and TRBJ2-4, with D tentatively TRBD1 (6 bases). The CDR3 loop spans 16 amino acids. Trimming removed 4 bases from V and 0 bases from J, with 13 bases in between. The germline CDR1 and CDR2 sequences are MNHEY and SMNVEV (reference sequence). CDR3 DNA: TGTGCCAGCAGTTCTCCGGACAGAGTAGCCAAAAACATTCAGTACTTC. It encodes CASSSPDRVAKNIQYF.

As DNA, the CDR3 is TGTGCCAGCAGCCCCGCTAGCGGGGCCCGAAGCACAGATACGCAGTATTTT. Translation gives CASSPASGARSTDTQYF. This chain joins TRBV7-3 and TRBJ2-3; 9 bases map to TRBD2. This CDR3 has 17 residues. Germline V CDR1 and CDR2: SGHTA, FQGTGA. V lost 5 bases and J lost 0; bases outside the gene matches: 9. Full variable domain (missing parts from reference TRBV7-3 and TRBJ2-3): GAGVSQTPSNKVTEKGKYVELRCDPISGHTALYWYRQSLGQGPEFLIYFQGTGAADDSGLPNDRFFAVRPEGSVSTLKIQRTERGDSAVYLCASSPASGARSTDTQYFGPGTRLTVL.

The chain has TRBV5-6 and TRBJ2-7; D is uncertain. V lost 3 bases, J lost 3 bases, and 10 bases lay in between. The V gene's germline CDR1 is SGHDT and CDR2 YYEEEE. The CDR3 loop spans 13 amino acids. The CDR3 DNA reads as TGTGCCAGCAGCTCAACAGAGATCTACGAGCAGTACTTC. Its protein product is CASSSTEIYEQYF. Full variable domain (rest looked up from reference TRBV5-6 and TRBJ2-7): DAGVTQSPTHLIKTRGQQVTLRCSPKSGHDTVSWYQQALGQGPQFIFQYYEEEERQRGNFPDRFSGHQFPNYSSELNVNALLLGDSALYLCASSSTEIYEQYFGPGTRLTVT.